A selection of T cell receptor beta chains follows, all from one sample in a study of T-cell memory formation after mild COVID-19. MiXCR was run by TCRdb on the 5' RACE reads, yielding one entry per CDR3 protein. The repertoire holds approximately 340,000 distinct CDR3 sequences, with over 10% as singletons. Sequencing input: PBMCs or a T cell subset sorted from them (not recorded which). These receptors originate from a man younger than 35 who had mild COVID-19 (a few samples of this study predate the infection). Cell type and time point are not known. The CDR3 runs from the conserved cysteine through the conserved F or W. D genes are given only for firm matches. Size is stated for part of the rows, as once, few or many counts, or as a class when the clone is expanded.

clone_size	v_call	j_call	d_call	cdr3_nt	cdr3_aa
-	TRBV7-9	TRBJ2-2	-	TGTGCCAGCAGCTTACCCCGGGGAGCCGGGGAGCTGTTTTTT	CASSLPRGAGELFF
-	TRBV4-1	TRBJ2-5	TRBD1	TGCGCCAGCAGCCAAGCCGGACAGGGGGCCGTGGAGACCCAGTACTTC	CASSQAGQGAVETQYF
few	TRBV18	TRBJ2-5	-	TGTGCCAGCTCCCCCAGACTGGAGACCCAGTACTTC	CASSPRLETQYF
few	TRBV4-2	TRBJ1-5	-	TGTGCCAGCAGCCAGGGTAGCGACGGGTCGAATCAGCCCCAGCATTTT	CASSQGSDGSNQPQHF
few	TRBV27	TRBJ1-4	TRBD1	TGTGCCAGCAGTTTATCGCCGGGACAGGGGTTATGGAAACTGTTTTTT	CASSLSPGQGLWKLFF
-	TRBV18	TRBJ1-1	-	TGTGCCAGCTCACCTGGGCCGCGGAACACTGAAGCTTTCTTT	CASSPGPRNTEAFF
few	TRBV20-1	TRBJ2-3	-	TGCAGTGCTCCCGAGCCCACAGATACGCAGTATTTT	CSAPEPTDTQYF
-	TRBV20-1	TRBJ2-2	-	TGCAGTGCAATCAGCGGCGCGAACACCGGGGAGCTGTTTTTT	CSAISGANTGELFF
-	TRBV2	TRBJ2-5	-	TGTGCCAGCGGCCGGCAGCCTGTACGGGAGACCCAGTACTTC	CASGRQPVRETQYF
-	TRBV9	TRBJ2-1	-	TGTGCCAGCAGCGTAGATCTGGCGGAGTATTGGAATGAGCAGTTCTTC	CASSVDLAEYWNEQFF
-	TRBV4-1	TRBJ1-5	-	TGCGCCAGCAGCATCCGTCCAGGGGAGTATAGCAATCAGCCCCAGCATTTT	CASSIRPGEYSNQPQHF
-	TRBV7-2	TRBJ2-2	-	TGTGCCAGCAGCTTAGTAGTGGGAATAACCGGGGAGCTGTTTTTT	CASSLVVGITGELFF
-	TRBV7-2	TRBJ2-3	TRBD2	TGTGCCAGCAGCGGGGCGTGGTGGGAGGTAGCGGGGGGGCAACATACGCAGTATTTT	CASSGAWWEVAGGQHTQYF
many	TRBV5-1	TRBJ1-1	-	TGCGCCAGCAGCTTGGCCGCGGGCACTGAAGCTTTCTTT	CASSLAAGTEAFF
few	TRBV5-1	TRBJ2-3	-	TGCGCCAGCAGCTTCTTCCGCGGCGGGGATACGCAGTATTTT	CASSFFRGGDTQYF
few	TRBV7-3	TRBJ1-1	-	TGTGCCAGCAGCGCGGACGGGGGCACTGAAGCTTTCTTT	CASSADGGTEAFF
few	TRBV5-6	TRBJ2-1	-	TGTGCCAGCAGACCGAATCCGTCCGGACCTGCAGAGCAGTTCTTC	CASRPNPSGPAEQFF
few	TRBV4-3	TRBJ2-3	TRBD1	TGCGCCAGCAGCCTGGGAACAGGGGGAGTTGGAGATACGCAGTATTTT	CASSLGTGGVGDTQYF
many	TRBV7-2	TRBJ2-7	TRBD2	TGTGCCAGCAGCTTCGCGGGGGGGCGGGAGCAGTACTTC	CASSFAGGREQYF
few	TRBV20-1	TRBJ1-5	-	TGCAGTGCTTACTCAGGGGCTCACAATCAGCCCCAGCATTTT	CSAYSGAHNQPQHF
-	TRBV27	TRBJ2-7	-	TGTGCCAGCAGTCCCCTCAGCGGGCCTTACTACGAGCAGTACTTC	CASSPLSGPYYEQYF
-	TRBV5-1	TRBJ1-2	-	TGCGCCAGCACCTCCCCCGAGAACTATGGCTACACCTTC	CASTSPENYGYTF
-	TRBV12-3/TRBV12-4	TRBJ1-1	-	TGTGCCAGCAGTTTTGGGACCTGGAACACTGAAGCTTTCTTT	CASSFGTWNTEAFF
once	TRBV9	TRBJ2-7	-	TGTGCCAGCAGCGTAGCAGGGAACGCCCTCTACGAGCAGTACTTC	CASSVAGNALYEQYF
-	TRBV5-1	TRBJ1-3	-	TGCGCCAGCAGCCCGGACAGAGGAGACTCTGGAAACACCATATATTTT	CASSPDRGDSGNTIYF
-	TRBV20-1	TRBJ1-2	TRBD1	TGCAGTGCGAGGACAGGGTGGGCGATTAACTATGGCTACACCTTC	CSARTGWAINYGYTF
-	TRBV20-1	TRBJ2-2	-	TGCAGTGCTAGAGATGGAGGAAGGTTCAACACCGGGGTGCTGTTTTTT	CSARDGGRFNTGVLFF
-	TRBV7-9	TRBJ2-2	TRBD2	TGTGCCAGCAGCTTGCGGGGGTACACCGGGGAGCTGTTTTTT	CASSLRGYTGELFF
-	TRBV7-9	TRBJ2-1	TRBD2	TGTGCCAGCGGGAGGGTGCCCTCCTACAATGAGCAGTTCTTC	CASGRVPSYNEQFF
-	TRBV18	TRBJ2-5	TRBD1	TGTGCCAGCTCAATGAACAGGGGGCGAGAGACCCAGTACTTC	CASSMNRGRETQYF
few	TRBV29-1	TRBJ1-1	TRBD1	TGCAGCGCCGACCGGGACAGTAACACTGAAGCTTTCTTT	CSADRDSNTEAFF
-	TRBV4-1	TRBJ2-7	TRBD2	TGCGCCAGCAGCCCTGCCGGGGGGGGCTCCTACGAGCAGTACTTC	CASSPAGGGSYEQYF
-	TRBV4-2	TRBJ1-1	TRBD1	TGTGCCAGCAGCCAAGATTGGATAAGGACAGGAATGAACACTGAAGCTTTCTTT	CASSQDWIRTGMNTEAFF
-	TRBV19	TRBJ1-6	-	TGTGCCAGTAGTACCCGGCAGGCACCCCTCCACTTT	CASSTRQAPLHF
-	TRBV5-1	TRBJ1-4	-	TGCGCCAGCAGCTTACCGCTTGGAGTAAATGAAAAACTGTTTTTT	CASSLPLGVNEKLFF
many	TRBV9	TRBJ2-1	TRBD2	TGTGCCAGCAGCCCTGGGGCGGCTAGCGGGTCTTACAATGAGCAGTTCTTC	CASSPGAASGSYNEQFF
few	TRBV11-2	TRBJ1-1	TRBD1	TGTGCCAGCAGCTCCAGGGGGCCCACTGAAGCTTTCTTT	CASSSRGPTEAFF
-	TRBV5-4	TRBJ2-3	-	TGTGCCAGCAGCTTGGCGGGGTTGGGGGTACCAGATACGCAGTATTTT	CASSLAGLGVPDTQYF
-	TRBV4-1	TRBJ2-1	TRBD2	TGCGCCAGCAGCCAAGATACTAGCGGGGGGTACTACAATGAGCAGTTCTTC	CASSQDTSGGYYNEQFF
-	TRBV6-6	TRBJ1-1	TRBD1	TGTGCCAGCAGGGCAGGGGGCCGGACTGAAGCTTTCTTT	CASRAGGRTEAFF
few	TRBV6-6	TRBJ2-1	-	TGTGCCAGCAGTTACAACCCCTCCTACAATGAGCAGTTCTTC	CASSYNPSYNEQFF
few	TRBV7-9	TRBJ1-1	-	TGTGCCAGCAGCGGAACGAGGGAGAATTGGAACACTGAAGCTTTCTTT	CASSGTRENWNTEAFF
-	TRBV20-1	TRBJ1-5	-	TGCAGTGCTAGAGTTCGTTCTGGAGGCGGACAGCCCCAGCATTTT	CSARVRSGGGQPQHF
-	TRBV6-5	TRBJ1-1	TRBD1	TGTGCCAGCAGTACGGGCGGACAGGCCATGAACACTGAAGCTTTCTTT	CASSTGGQAMNTEAFF
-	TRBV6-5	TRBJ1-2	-	TGTGCCAGCAGGATGAGGGGTTTTCATGGCTACACCTTC	CASRMRGFHGYTF
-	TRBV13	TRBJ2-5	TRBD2	TGTGCCAGCAGTTCGGGACTAGCGGGCCGATACCAAGAGACCCAGTACTTC	CASSSGLAGRYQETQYF
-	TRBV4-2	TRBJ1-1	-	TGTGCCAGCAGCCAGGAGGCCAGGGAAGCTTTCTTT	CASSQEAREAFF